The 12 T cell receptor beta chains below were found in one sample sequenced in a study of OX40 agonist ivuxolimab in advanced cancers. Only in-frame clones appear in the TCRdb table, and some are missing; sequencing was by immunoSEQ multiplex PCR. The sample lists about 22,000 clones, less than 90% occurring once. The sample here was CD4+ or CD8+ T cells sorted from blood, taken in a trial of the OX40 agonist ivuxolimab. These receptors were taken from an adult with an advanced solid tumor such as melanoma, head and neck, liver or kidney cancer.

V gene TRBV7-9 combines with J gene TRBJ2-7; tentatively, D is TRBD1 (5 bases). The CDR3 has 14 amino acids. Germline loops: CDR1 SEHNR, CDR2 FQNEAQ (reference sequence). V lost 5 bases and J lost 3, with 14 bases in between. CDR3 protein: CASSQSDRVYEQYF. DNA of the CDR3: TGTGCCAGCAGCCAGTCCGACAGAGTCTACGAGCAGTACTTC.

The chain has TRBV12-5 and TRBJ2-1; the match to TRBD2 covers 11 bases. The V gene's germline CDR1 is LGHNT and CDR2 FRNRAP. The CDR3 has 14 residues. The trim removed 6 bases at V and 9 bases at J, leaving 7 bases unmatched. CDR3 amino acids: CASGRLAGGFEQFF. The CDR3 nucleotides read TGTGCTAGTGGAAGGCTAGCGGGGGGCTTTGAGCAGTTCTTC.

The chain is built from TRBV4-2 and TRBJ1-1; perhaps TRBD1 as D (5 bases). Germline V gene lookup returns CDR1 LGHNA and CDR2 YNFKEQ. The V end was cut by 2 bases, the J end by 1 base, with 14 bases between. The CDR3 is 16 residues long. CDR3 loop: CASSQWSGRKNTEAFF. CDR3 coding DNA: TGTGCCAGCAGCCAATGGTCGGGACGGAAGAACACTGAAGCTTTCTTT.

The V and J genes are TRBV27 and TRBJ1-2, with 7 bases that match TRBD1. The J segment lost 6 bases and the V segment lost 3 bases, leaving 4 bases of the junction unmatched. From germline, CDR1 is MNHEY and CDR2 SMNVEV (reference sequence). The CDR3 loop spans 13 amino acids. CDR3 amino acids: CASSFYTGDGYTF. The CDR3 DNA is TGTGCCAGCAGTTTTTACACAGGGGATGGCTACACCTTC.

The chain links TRBV7-2 to TRBJ2-5; weak D call: TRBD1 (5 bases). This CDR3 spans 13 amino acids. The V gene lost 3 bases and the J gene lost 5 bases, with 10 bases spanning the gap. Germline CDR1 SGHTA, CDR2 FQGNSA. CDR3 amino acids: CASSFNQGETQYF. CDR3 DNA sequence: TGTGCCAGCAGCTTTAACCAGGGCGAGACCCAGTACTTC.

V and J are TRBV7-9 and TRBJ2-5, with a tentative D call TRBD2 (7 bases). Trimming shortened V by 11 bases and J by 3 bases, and 16 bases separated the two germline ends. The CDR3 totals 13 residues. Germline V CDR1 and CDR2: SEHNR, FQNEAQ (reference sequence). CDR3 loop: CASGGRREETQYF. CDR3 nucleotides: TGTGCCTCCGGGGGGCGGCGTGAAGAGACCCAGTACTTC.

On this clone itself: The junction departs from the called germline gene at one end, perhaps through a read error. The gene calls are TRBV7-7 and TRBJ2-1; D call uncertain. CDR1 is SSHAT and CDR2 is FNYEAQ in the germline V gene (reference sequence). The CDR3 contains 13 residues. DNA for the CDR3: TGTGCTAGCAGCTTAGTCCTAGGCAATGAGCAGTTCTTC. Amino acid sequence: CASSLVLGNEQFF.

A single count supports this clone. This chain joins TRBV7-9 and TRBJ2-7, with 8 bases lining up with TRBD2. CDR1 is SEHNR and CDR2 is FQNEAQ in the germline V gene (reference sequence). CDR3 length: 14 residues. The junction had 5 bases not matched to a gene; V was cut back by 5 bases and J by 2 bases. DNA of the CDR3: TGTGCCAGCAGCCCGGGGGGGGGCCCCTACGAGCAGTACTTC. This encodes CASSPGGGPYEQYF.

The chain has TRBV27 and TRBJ2-3; D is undetermined. Trimming removed 5 bases at V and 1 base at J, with 4 bases between. CDR3 length: 12 amino acids. Germline V gene lookup returns CDR1 MNHEY and CDR2 SMNVEV (reference sequence). Written as DNA, the CDR3 is TGTGCCAGCAGTACTCGCACAGATACGCAGTATTTT. Its protein is CASSTRTDTQYF.

The V gene is TRBV4-3, the J gene TRBJ2-2; D is unclear. CDR3 length equals 14 residues. V was shortened by 1 base and J by 4 bases, with 7 bases between the two germline ends. The V gene's germline CDR1 is LGHNA and CDR2 YSLEER. The CDR3 region has the DNA TGCGCCAGCAGCCAAGGTTGGTCCACCGGGGAGCTGTTTTTT. It codes for CASSQGWSTGELFF.

The rearrangement uses TRBV9 and TRBJ2-3; 12 bases fit TRBD2. Germline loops: CDR1 SGDLS, CDR2 YYNGEE. CDR3 length equals 16 residues. V trimming: 3 bases; J trimming: 2 bases; junction bases outside the gene matches: 4. CDR3 nucleotide sequence: TGTGCCAGCAGCGACACTAGCGGGGGGACCACAGATACGCAGTATTTT. Protein sequence: CASSDTSGGTTDTQYF. The full variable domain, completed using reference TRBV9 and TRBJ2-3, is DSGVTQTPKHLITATGQRVTLRCSPRSGDLSVYWYQQSLDQGLQFLIQYYNGEERAKGNILERFSAQQFPDLHSELNLSSLELGDSALYFCASSDTSGGTTDTQYFGPGTRLTVL.

This rearrangement joins TRBV23-1 to TRBJ2-3; TRBD2 matches at 7 bases. TRBV23-1 is marked as an open reading frame, function uncertain. The V and J ends lost 4 bases and 4 bases, in that order; junction bases with no gene match: 8. There are 15 residues in the CDR3. Here the CDR3 reads CASSPRTSRSDTQYF. The CDR3 DNA follows: TGCGCCAGCAGTCCAAGGACTAGTAGGTCAGATACGCAGTATTTT.